This T cell receptor (beta chain) comes out of a study of T-cell reconstitution after alpha-beta-depleted transplantation in children. Study-wide results and caveats: Newly produced T cells mostly accounted for T-cell counts and diversity one year post-transplant. Approximately two months post-transplant, alpha-beta T cells reportedly originated from several hundred expanded graft clones. Some patients' high day-60 TCRbeta diversity was traced to surviving recipient T cells and thymic progenitors.

The CDR3 consists of 14 residues. Trimming shortened V by 4 bases and J by 1 base, and 11 bases separated the two germline ends. CDR1 and CDR2 from the germline V gene are SGHRS and YFSETQ. As it was prepared, the TCRbeta library received unique molecular identifiers. TCRdb recomputed calls from the PCR reads with MiXCR, one row per CDR3 protein. The sample includes roughly 4,600 distinct CDR3 sequences, around 7.8% of them seen just once. By share of the sample, this clonotype is medium-sized. Its antigen is unidentified. This rearrangement joins TRBV5-1 to TRBJ1-2; D is undetermined. This receptor was obtained from a boy younger than two who had a stem cell transplant for SCID, so the T cells may come from the graft donor. This sample comprised PBMCs, mostly from graft donor cells, obtained 60 days after TCRalphabeta/CD19-depleted stem cell transplant. The CDR3 here is CASSPRGDNYGYTF. CDR3 DNA sequence: TGCGCCAGCAGCCCCCGGGGAGATAACTATGGCTACACCTTC.